The 8 T cell receptor beta chains reported below all come from one sample, sequenced in a study of T cell responses to AZD1222 COVID-19 vaccine. The assay was immunoSEQ multiplex PCR, and TCRdb's table has in-frame clones only and misses some. The sample yields around 88,000 clones, roughly 88% seen once. The sequencing here drew on peripheral blood, taken on day 0 of MenACWY control vaccination. These receptors were taken from an adult in good health.

This rearrangement joins TRBV28 to TRBJ2-7; 7 bases are shared with TRBD1. This CDR3 region has 14 residues. Germline CDR1 reads MDHEN; CDR2 reads SYDVKM. With 5 bases clipped from V and 3 bases from J, the junction kept 7 bases outside the gene matches. CDR3 sequence: CASSPPNRGYEQYF. CDR3 coding DNA: TGTGCCAGCAGTCCCCCGAACAGGGGCTACGAGCAGTACTTC.

This clone has a single count. The chain joins TRBV28 to TRBJ1-4, with 8 positions matching TRBD1. CDR3 length equals 12 residues. The V segment lost 8 bases and the J segment 5 bases; nucleotides outside the gene matches: 1. In germline, CDR1 is MDHEN, CDR2 SYDVKM. Here the CDR3 reads CASRQGNEKLFF. The CDR3 DNA reads as TGTGCCAGCCGACAGGGGAATGAAAAACTGTTTTTT.

V gene TRBV7-9 combines with J gene TRBJ2-7, with 7 bases identical to TRBD1. Germline V gene lookup returns CDR1 SEHNR and CDR2 FQNEAQ (reference sequence). There are 16 residues in the CDR3. V shed 5 bases, J shed 1 base, and the junction held 11 bases outside the gene matches. CDR3 loop: CASSGFTGEFSYEQYF. The CDR3 bases are TGTGCCAGCAGCGGATTTACAGGGGAATTTTCCTACGAGCAGTACTTC. Complete variable domain (other parts from reference TRBV7-9 and TRBJ2-7): DTGVSQNPRHKITKRGQNVTFRCDPISEHNRLYWYRQTLGQGPEFLTYFQNEAQLEKSRLLSDRFSAERPKGSFSTLEIQRTEQGDSAMYLCASSGFTGEFSYEQYFGPGTRLTVT.

The chain recombines TRBV3-1 (or the pseudogene TRBV3-2) with TRBJ1-1; D not resolved. CDR1 LGHDT and CDR2 YNNKEL come from the germline V gene (reference sequence). The CDR3 runs to 12 residues. The V gene lost 4 bases and the J gene lost 3 bases, with 6 bases spanning the gap. The CDR3 reads CASSRWDTEAFF. CDR3 DNA: TGTGCCAGCAGCCGGTGGGACACTGAAGCTTTCTTT.

The CDR3 DNA reads TGTGCCAGTAGGGCGGGACGGGAGAATAATTCACCCCTCCACTTT. Its translation is CASRAGRENNSPLHF. The chain links TRBV19 to TRBJ1-6; D is perhaps TRBD1 (5 bases). The CDR3 spans 15 residues. Trimming removed 6 bases at V and 5 bases at J, with 14 bases between. Germline V gene data show CDR1 as LNHDA and CDR2 as SQIVND (reference sequence).

The V call is TRBV7-9, the J call TRBJ2-3; 9 nucleotides match TRBD2. Trimming at V came to 5 bases and at J to 0 bases, leaving 6 bases not matched to a gene. Looked up from germline, CDR1 is SEHNR and CDR2 is FQNEAQ (reference sequence). CDR3 length: 16 amino acids. The CDR3 DNA reads TGTGCCAGCAGCACCAGTCTAGCGGGGAGCACAGATACGCAGTATTTT. As protein: CASSTSLAGSTDTQYF.

V gene TRBV4-2 combines with J gene TRBJ2-3, with 11 positions matching TRBD2. J lost 2 bases, V lost 4 bases, and 5 bases had no gene match. The CDR3 length is 16 residues. CDR1 LGHNA and CDR2 YNFKEQ come from the germline V gene. The CDR3 nucleotides read TGTGCCAGCAGCCGCACTAGCGGGGGCGACACAGATACGCAGTATTTT. It translates to CASSRTSGGDTDTQYF.

The chain is built from TRBV7-9 and TRBJ1-4; no clear D gene. The V and J ends lost 4 bases and 3 bases respectively, with 9 bases between them. The germline gives CDR1 SEHNR, CDR2 FQNEAQ (reference sequence). The CDR3 consists of 14 residues. The CDR3 coding sequence is TGTGCCAGCAGCTCCCACGAGCCTAATGAAAAACTGTTTTTT. The encoded protein is CASSSHEPNEKLFF. Full variable domain (rest looked up from reference TRBV7-9 and TRBJ1-4): DTGVSQNPRHKITKRGQNVTFRCDPISEHNRLYWYRQTLGQGPEFLTYFQNEAQLEKSRLLSDRFSAERPKGSFSTLEIQRTEQGDSAMYLCASSSHEPNEKLFFGSGTQLSVL.